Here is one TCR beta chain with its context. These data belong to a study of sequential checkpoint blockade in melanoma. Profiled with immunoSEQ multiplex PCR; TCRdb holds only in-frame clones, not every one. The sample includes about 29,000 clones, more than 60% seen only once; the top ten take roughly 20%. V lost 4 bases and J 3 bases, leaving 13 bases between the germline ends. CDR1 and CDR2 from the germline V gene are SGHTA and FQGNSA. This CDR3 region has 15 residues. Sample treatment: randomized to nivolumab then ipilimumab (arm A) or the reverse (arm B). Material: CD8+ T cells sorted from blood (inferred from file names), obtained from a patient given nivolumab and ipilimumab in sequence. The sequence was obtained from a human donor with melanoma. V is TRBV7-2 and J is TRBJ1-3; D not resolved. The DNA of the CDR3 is TGTGCCAGCAGCTCCCACACCGGGGTTGGAAACACCATATATTTT. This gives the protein CASSSHTGVGNTIYF.